The TCR beta chain under discussion was sequenced for a study of T-cell memory formation after mild COVID-19. The authors produced TCR alpha and TCR beta cDNA libraries with sample barcodes and UMIs by 5'RACE using constant-segment primers. In TCRdb, the 5' RACE reads were re-called with MiXCR into one record per CDR3 protein. Of just under 550,000 distinct CDR3 sequences listed, roughly 22% are singletons. The CDR3 consists of 15 residues. V was pared by 5 bases and J by 2 bases, with 2 bases of the junction left unmatched. CDR1 is LGHDT, CDR2 YNNKEL, per germline (reference sequence). This receptor was obtained from an adult woman who had mild COVID-19 (a few samples of this study predate the infection). Cell type and time point are not known. Sequences were obtained from PBMCs or a T cell subset sorted from them (not recorded which). The gene calls are TRBV3-1 and TRBJ2-3; 12 nucleotides align to TRBD2. The CDR3 reads CASSGLAGLTDTQYF. The CDR3 DNA sequence: TGTGCCAGCAGCGGACTAGCGGGACTCACAGATACGCAGTATTTT.